The 12 T cell receptor beta chains below all came from one sample that was sequenced in a study of blood T cell repertoires in COVID-19. TCRdb's copy holds only in-frame clones and misses some; the assay was immunoSEQ multiplex PCR. Of under 200,000 clones listed, approximately 86% are singletons. Sequencing was done on a sample of peripheral blood. Source of these receptors: a man aged 60 to 75 with COVID-19, enrolled during active disease.

This clone has more than one count but fewer than ten. The rearrangement links TRBV19 to TRBJ2-2; 10 nucleotides align to TRBD1. This CDR3 has 13 residues. Germline V gene lookup returns CDR1 LNHDA and CDR2 SQIVND (reference sequence). J lost 6 bases, V lost 6 bases, and 1 base had no gene match. CDR3 bases: TGTGCCAGTAGGACAGGGGGCTCCGGGGAGCTGTTTTTT. Translation: CASRTGGSGELFF.

This chain connects TRBV3-1 (or the pseudogene TRBV3-2) to TRBJ2-1, with TRBD2 matching over 11 bases. Germline-derived CDR1 and CDR2 are LGHDT and YNNKEL (reference sequence). The junction had 9 bases not matched to a gene; V was cut back by 4 bases and J by 7 bases. CDR3 length: 16 residues. CDR3 in amino acids: CASSPTLAGAGNEQFF. CDR3 nucleotides: TGTGCCAGCAGCCCTACACTAGCGGGAGCCGGAAATGAGCAGTTCTTC.

The chain couples TRBV5-1 to TRBJ2-1; TRBD2 matches 8 bases. The CDR3 spans 16 residues. Germline CDR1 SGHRS, CDR2 YFSETQ. The V and J ends lost 0 bases and 5 bases, in that order; junction bases with no gene match: 7. Here the CDR3 reads CASSLAGTRSNNEQFF. CDR3 bases: TGCGCCAGCAGCTTGGCCGGGACTAGATCTAACAATGAGCAGTTCTTC.

The chain recombines TRBV9 with TRBJ1-1; D is possibly TRBD1 (6 bases). This CDR3 has 14 amino acids. Trimming took off 3 bases at V and 1 base at J, with 10 bases between the two ends. Germline CDR1 and CDR2: SGDLS and YYNGEE. CDR3 in DNA: TGTGCCAGCAGCGCCGGACAGACGAACACTGAAGCTTTCTTT. It yields the protein CASSAGQTNTEAFF. The complete variable domain, with remaining parts taken from reference TRBV9 and TRBJ1-1, reads DSGVTQTPKHLITATGQRVTLRCSPRSGDLSVYWYQQSLDQGLQFLIQYYNGEERAKGNILERFSAQQFPDLHSELNLSSLELGDSALYFCASSAGQTNTEAFFGQGTRLTVV.

This clone occurred once. The chain recombines TRBV5-1 with TRBJ2-1; 7 nucleotides align to TRBD2. The V and J ends lost 3 bases and 0 bases, in that order; junction bases with no gene match: 3. Germline CDR1 and CDR2: SGHRS and YFSETQ. CDR3 length: 15 residues. The CDR3 DNA follows: TGCGCCAGCAGCTCGGGGGGTAGCTCCTACAATGAGCAGTTCTTC. Translation: CASSSGGSSYNEQFF.

This chain uses TRBV5-8 with TRBJ2-7; a weak D match, TRBD2 (5 bases). The CDR3 is 14 amino acids. V lost 5 bases to trimming and J lost 4 bases, with 16 bases between them. Germline V gene sequence: CDR1 SGHTS, CDR2 YDEGEE. Here the CDR3 reads CASSKRSRRYEQYF. In nucleotides, the CDR3 is TGTGCCAGCAGTAAACGGAGCAGGAGGTACGAGCAGTACTTC.

Only a few counts were recorded for this clone. The J gene is TRBJ1-1, the V gene TRBV4-3, with 8 bases aligning to TRBD1. Germline V gene data show CDR1 as LGHNA and CDR2 as YSLEER. The CDR3 totals 14 residues. J lost 1 base, V lost 6 bases, and 4 bases had no gene match. The CDR3 DNA is TGCGCCAGCAGTCGCCAGGGGGCGAACACTGAAGCTTTCTTT. Protein product: CASSRQGANTEAFF.

This clone was counted once. Only one base separates this from a far larger clonotype, so it likely reflects a read error. The J gene is TRBJ1-1, the V gene TRBV14; D possibly corresponds to TRBD1 (5 bases). Looked up from germline, CDR1 is SGHDN and CDR2 is FVKESK. V shed 4 bases and J shed 1 base, with 7 bases lying between them. This CDR3 has 13 residues. Here the CDR3 reads CASSLTANTEAFF. In DNA, the CDR3 is TGTGCCAGCAGCCTGACAGCGAACACTGAAGCTTTCTTT.

The chain has TRBV5-1 and TRBJ2-5; 12 bases are a match to TRBD2. V shed 0 bases, J shed 6 bases, and the junction held 3 bases outside the gene matches. The CDR3 extends over 15 amino acids. Germline V gene lookup returns CDR1 SGHRS and CDR2 YFSETQ. Here the CDR3 DNA reads TGCGCCAGCAGCTTGGGGCTAGCGGGAGGGCAGACCCAGTACTTC. Protein sequence: CASSLGLAGGQTQYF.

V and J are TRBV5-5 and TRBJ1-2, with unresolved D. This CDR3 has 14 residues. Germline V lookup: CDR1 SGHKS, CDR2 YYEKEE (reference sequence). Trimming left V 2 bases short and J 0 bases short, with 8 bases between. The CDR3 nucleotides read TGTGCCAGCAGCTTAGGCGGAGCTAACTATGGCTACACCTTC. This gives the protein CASSLGGANYGYTF.

This clone was recorded only once. The chain carries TRBV3-1 (or the pseudogene TRBV3-2) and TRBJ1-3; no clear D gene. CDR1 LGHDT and CDR2 YNNKEL come from the germline V gene (reference sequence). Trimming took off 2 bases at V and 5 bases at J, with 7 bases between the two ends. The CDR3 spans 13 residues. Here the CDR3 DNA reads TGTGCCAGCAGCCAACATAACAGAAACACCATATATTTT. Translating gives CASSQHNRNTIYF.

The sample holds one count of this clone. V is TRBV19 and J is TRBJ1-6, with 9 bases that match TRBD1. CDR3 length equals 17 residues. CDR1 is LNHDA, CDR2 SQIVND, per germline (reference sequence). Germline trimming cut 5 bases from V and 4 bases from J; bases unmatched to any gene: 9. This CDR3 is CASSATGTGFYNSPLHF. Here the CDR3 DNA reads TGTGCCAGTAGTGCTACCGGGACAGGGTTTTATAATTCACCCCTCCACTTT.